These T cell receptor beta chains were read from a single sample in a study of shared clonotypes between healthy human individuals. Sequencing used immunoSEQ multiplex PCR; TCRdb keeps in-frame clones, though not all of them. The sample lists approximately 1,000,000 clones; 60% to 85% were seen once. Sequencing was carried out using memory CD4+ T cells from PBMCs. The receptors come from a man younger than 35 in good health. Some clones in this sample may be carry-over from other donors' samples. CDR3s include the opening cysteine and the closing phenylalanine or tryptophan. A D gene is named only where the DNA matches it firmly.

CDR3	DNA	J	V	D
CASSDRDTQYF	TGCGCCAGCAGCGACCGAGATACGCAGTATTTT	TRBJ2-3	TRBV5-1	.
CASSRHFGEKLFF	TGTGCCAGCAGCCGGCATTTCGGTGAAAAACTGTTTTTT	TRBJ1-4	TRBV27	.
CASSLGTLGQPQHF	TGTGCCAGTAGCCTCGGGACCCTTGGCCAGCCCCAGCATTTT	TRBJ1-5	TRBV19	.
CASSDRGSGTQYF	TGTGCCAGCAGTGATCGAGGTTCAGGTACGCAGTATTTT	TRBJ2-3	TRBV2	.
CASSYSALLRHNEQFF	TGTGCCAGCAGTTACTCGGCCCTCCTCCGGCACAATGAGCAGTTCTTC	TRBJ2-1	TRBV6-5	.
CASSGQGAVGANVLTF	TGTGCCAGCAGTGGACAGGGGGCGGTTGGGGCCAACGTCCTGACTTTC	TRBJ2-6	TRBV2	TRBD1
CATFDGMNTEAFF	TGTGCCACCTTCGACGGGATGAACACTGAAGCTTTCTTT	TRBJ1-1	TRBV28	.
CAIGQGAPEQYF	TGTGCCATAGGACAGGGGGCGCCTGAGCAGTACTTC	TRBJ2-7	TRBV2	TRBD1
CASSSTQGAQGEQYF	TGCGCCAGCAGCTCTACTCAGGGGGCCCAGGGCGAGCAGTACTTC	TRBJ2-7	TRBV5-1	TRBD1
CASRREETQYF	TGCGCCAGCAGGAGGGAAGAGACCCAGTACTTC	TRBJ2-5	TRBV5-1	.
CASLSHRFGIGELFF	TGTGCCAGTTTATCCCACAGGTTCGGAATCGGGGAGCTGTTTTTT	TRBJ2-2	TRBV6-5	.
CASSSDRSYEQYF	TGTGCCAGCAGCTCAGACAGAAGCTACGAGCAGTACTTC	TRBJ2-7	TRBV7-9	.
CASSFTDPTETQYF	TGTGCCAGCAGCTTCACGGACCCTACGGAGACCCAGTACTTC	TRBJ2-5	TRBV11-2	.
CASSLPSGSFNEQFF	TGCGCCAGCAGCTTGCCTAGCGGGAGTTTCAATGAGCAGTTCTTC	TRBJ2-1	TRBV5-1	TRBD2
CATSRDETSGILHEQFF	TGTGCCACCAGCAGAGATGAGACTAGCGGGATTCTCCATGAGCAGTTCTTC	TRBJ2-1	TRBV15	TRBD2
CAISEQDRGYQETQYF	TGTGCCATCAGTGAGCAGGACAGGGGATACCAAGAGACCCAGTACTTC	TRBJ2-5	TRBV10-3	TRBD1
CASSLDAREVIREKLFF	TGTGCCAGCAGCTTAGATGCCCGGGAGGTAATTCGGGAAAAACTGTTTTTT	TRBJ1-4	TRBV11-3	.
CASSVAGGSYNEQFF	TGCGCCAGCAGCGTAGCGGGAGGTTCCTACAATGAGCAGTTCTTC	TRBJ2-1	TRBV10-2	TRBD2
CASSFFYTSARGYTF	TGTGCCAGCAGTTTTTTTTACACAAGCGCGCGGGGCTACACCTTC	TRBJ1-2	TRBV28	.
CAIGARESSYNEQFF	TGTGCCATCGGAGCCAGGGAAAGCTCCTACAATGAGCAGTTCTTC	TRBJ2-1	TRBV10-3	.